Following are 22 T cell receptor beta chains from one sample sequenced in a study of a mutant IDH1 vaccine in newly diagnosed glioma. Here immunoSEQ multiplex PCR was the method, and the copy in TCRdb shows in-frame clones only, minus some. Found here are about 94,000 clones, 89% of them singletons; the top ten hold 0.77%. No antigen has been identified for these receptors. Time point indicated: week 47, end of study. Vaccinated patients received 300 ug of mutant IDH1 20-mer peptide per dose, with topical imiquimod. Sample: PBMCs, taken from a glioma patient whose treatment included an IDH1 peptide vaccine. The receptors derive from a woman in her forties or fifties with glioma.

This clone was picked up one time. V is TRBV28 and J is TRBJ2-1; D remains ambiguous. The CDR3 covers 15 residues. CDR1 MDHEN and CDR2 SYDVKM come from the germline V gene. Trimming removed 6 bases from V and 5 bases from J, with 17 bases in between. For the CDR3, the DNA is TGTGCCAGCAGCCCCGCCCAGCTTAATGACAATGAGCAGTTCTTC. It encodes CASSPAQLNDNEQFF. The full variable domain, with the rest looked up from reference TRBV28 and TRBJ2-1, is DVKVTQSSRYLVKRTGEKVFLECVQDMDHENMFWYRQDPGLGLRLIYFSYDVKMKEKGDIPEGYSVSREKKERFSLILESASTNQTSMYLCASSPAQLNDNEQFFGPGTRLTVL.

CDR3 sequence: CASSLVGQPQHF. As DNA, the CDR3 is TGTGCCAGCAGCTTAGTGGGCCAGCCCCAGCATTTT. V usage is TRBV7-9 and J usage is TRBJ1-5; D remains unclear. V was cut by 1 base and J by 7 bases, with 5 bases left in between. Per the germline V gene, CDR1 is SEHNR and CDR2 is FQNEAQ (reference sequence). This CDR3 is built from 12 residues. Full variable domain (missing parts from reference TRBV7-9 and TRBJ1-5): DTGVSQNPRHKITKRGQNVTFRCDPISEHNRLYWYRQTLGQGPEFLTYFQNEAQLEKSRLLSDRFSAERPKGSFSTLEIQRTEQGDSAMYLCASSLVGQPQHFGDGTRLSIL.

V gene TRBV10-1 combines with J gene TRBJ2-1; 8 nucleotides align to TRBD1. CDR3 length: 13 residues. In germline, CDR1 is WNHNN, CDR2 SYGVQD (reference sequence). The J segment lost 5 bases and the V segment lost 11 bases, leaving 8 bases of the junction unmatched. CDR3 protein: CASLGQAHNEQFF. The CDR3 DNA follows: TGCGCCTCCTTGGGACAGGCCCACAATGAGCAGTTCTTC.

The rearrangement joins TRBV6-1 to TRBJ2-5; 7 positions match TRBD2. The CDR3 consists of 15 residues. Germline assignment: CDR1 MNHNS and CDR2 SASEGT. V gave up 7 bases and J gave up 1 base; unmatched junction bases: 9. The CDR3 spells CASTLGTTLQETQYF. In DNA, the CDR3 is TGTGCCAGCACACTAGGGACTACCCTCCAAGAGACCCAGTACTTC.

Written as DNA, the CDR3 is TGTGCCAGTAGTATCGCAGGAGCCACTGAAGCTTTCTTT. Encoded protein: CASSIAGATEAFF. This chain connects TRBV19 to TRBJ1-1; D ambiguous. CDR3 size: 13 residues. CDR1 and CDR2 from the germline V gene are LNHDA and SQIVND (reference sequence). The V end was cut by 3 bases, the J end by 4 bases, with 9 bases between.

The V call is TRBV5-1, the J call TRBJ2-2; 11 bases line up with TRBD2. This CDR3 contains 17 residues. Losses at the gene ends were 3 bases for V and 5 bases for J; bases not matched to a gene: 9. Per germline, CDR1 SGHRS and CDR2 YFSETQ. For the CDR3, the DNA is TGCGCCAGCAGCTCCCGGGTAGCGGGAGGGGAGACCGGGGAGCTGTTTTTT. Its translation is CASSSRVAGGETGELFF.

The rearrangement uses TRBV19 and TRBJ2-7; 7 nucleotides line up with TRBD2. Losses at the gene ends were 3 bases for V and 2 bases for J; bases not matched to a gene: 4. The CDR3 is 14 residues long. Germline V lookup: CDR1 LNHDA, CDR2 SQIVND (reference sequence). The CDR3: CASSMREGPYEQYF. CDR3 nucleotide sequence: TGTGCCAGTAGTATGAGGGAGGGCCCCTACGAGCAGTACTTC.

In this sample, this clone turned up a few times. The chain is built from TRBV19 and TRBJ1-5, with a weak D call TRBD1 (5 bases). With 5 bases removed from V and 2 bases from J, the gap between germline ends came to 16 bases. CDR3 length: 16 amino acids. The V gene's germline CDR1 is LNHDA and CDR2 SQIVND (reference sequence). The CDR3 protein is CASSVSSGLGNQPQHF. The CDR3 nucleotides are TGTGCCAGTAGTGTCTCCTCAGGGCTGGGCAATCAGCCCCAGCATTTT. Combining the CDR3 with reference TRBV19 and TRBJ1-5 gives the whole variable domain DGGITQSPKYLFRKEGQNVTLSCEQNLNHDAMYWYRQDPGQGLRLIYYSQIVNDFQKGDIAEGYSVSREKKESFPLTVTSAQKNPTAFYLCASSVSSGLGNQPQHFGDGTRLSIL.

The chain joins TRBV27 to TRBJ2-1; 7 positions match TRBD2. CDR1 MNHEY and CDR2 SMNVEV come from the germline V gene (reference sequence). V lost 6 bases and J lost 6; bases outside the gene matches: 8. The CDR3 extends over 14 amino acids. The CDR3 DNA is TGTGCCAGCAGAGCCGGACTAGTTGGCAATGAGCAGTTCTTC. Translating gives CASRAGLVGNEQFF.

V is TRBV20-1 and J is TRBJ2-5; 8 bases line up with TRBD2. This CDR3 has 11 residues. Trimming took 5 bases from V and 14 from J; bases not matched to a gene: 10. In germline, CDR1 is DFQATT, CDR2 SNEGSKA (reference sequence). For the CDR3, the DNA is TGCAGTGCTCCCCTAGGGCGGGAGGCCTACTTC. Translation: CSAPLGREAYF.

This clone has only one observation. This sequence joins TRBV5-6 and TRBJ2-7; no clear D. The CDR3 length is 14 residues. V dropped 4 bases and J dropped 3 bases, with 14 bases sitting between them. Germline CDR1 reads SGHDT; CDR2 reads YYEEEE. The CDR3 bases are TGTGCCAGCAGCCCAACTTCTAGGGTCTACGAGCAGTACTTC. Amino acids: CASSPTSRVYEQYF.

The chain uses TRBV5-1 and TRBJ1-3; 8 bases align to TRBD1. Germline V gives CDR1 SGHRS, CDR2 YFSETQ. CDR3 length equals 18 residues. J was trimmed by 3 bases and V by 2 bases; bases with no gene match: 13. CDR3 sequence reads: CASSFSPGQDFYGNTIYF. As DNA, the CDR3 is TGCGCCAGCAGCTTCTCTCCGGGACAGGACTTCTATGGAAACACCATATATTTT.

The V call is TRBV9, the J call TRBJ1-4; D is uncertain. Germline values: CDR1 SGDLS, CDR2 YYNGEE. Trimming cost V 4 bases and J 0 bases, with 10 bases left between them. This CDR3 is built from 15 residues. In DNA, the CDR3 is TGTGCCAGCAGCCGAACGGGAGCAACTAATGAAAAACTGTTTTTT. Protein product: CASSRTGATNEKLFF.

The gene calls are TRBV7-9 and TRBJ2-1, with D uncertain. The germline V gene encodes CDR1 SEHNR and CDR2 FQNEAQ (reference sequence). The germline V and J ends were trimmed by 6 bases and 0 bases, with 15 bases remaining between them. The CDR3 length is 16 residues. CDR3 bases: TGTGCCAGCAGTCCTCCTCCTCCCGACTCCTACAATGAGCAGTTCTTC. It specifies CASSPPPPDSYNEQFF.

This rearrangement joins TRBV6-6 to TRBJ2-3; D gene unclear. This CDR3 is built from 14 residues. Trimming left V 4 bases short and J 6 bases short, with 14 bases between. CDR1 and CDR2 from the germline V gene are MNHNY and SVGAGI (reference sequence). The CDR3, as DNA: TGTGCCAGCAGTTTACTACCCCGTACGGATACGCAGTATTTT. Amino acid sequence: CASSLLPRTDTQYF.

The chain recombines TRBV27 with TRBJ2-1; tentatively, D is TRBD2 (6 bases). Looked up from germline, CDR1 is MNHEY and CDR2 is SMNVEV (reference sequence). This CDR3 region has 13 residues. Trimming pared 6 bases from V and 11 bases from J, leaving 17 bases between. CDR3 bases: TGTGCCAGCAGCCCGGGGCGCGCGGGACAGCAGTTCTTC. This gives the protein CASSPGRAGQQFF.

CDR3 protein: CASPGGEITDTQYF. CDR3 nucleotides: TGTGCCAGCCCTGGGGGGGAGATAACAGATACGCAGTATTTT. This chain links TRBV7-9 with TRBJ2-3, with 7 bases matching TRBD2. V was clipped by 8 bases and J by 3 bases; unmatched bases: 8. This CDR3 comprises 14 residues. CDR1 and CDR2 (germline): SEHNR, FQNEAQ (reference sequence).

This chain links TRBV29-1 with TRBJ2-3, with D possibly being TRBD2 (7 bases). Trimming cost V 7 bases and J 6 bases, with 14 bases left between them. Germline V gene data show CDR1 as SQVTM and CDR2 as ANQGSEA. The CDR3 sequence is 12 residues long. CDR3 protein: CSAKGGADTQYF. The CDR3 DNA sequence: TGCAGCGCTAAAGGGGGGGCCGATACGCAGTATTTT.

The rearrangement joins TRBV19 to TRBJ1-3; TRBD1 is a possible D gene (5 bases). V was pared by 9 bases and J by 0 bases, with 12 bases between. Germline V gene lookup returns CDR1 LNHDA and CDR2 SQIVND (reference sequence). The CDR3 runs to 14 residues. Here the CDR3 reads CASSPGSSGNTIYF. CDR3 DNA: TGTGCCAGCAGCCCAGGGAGCTCTGGAAACACCATATATTTT.

The J gene is TRBJ2-1, the V gene TRBV19; TRBD1 might be the D (6 bases). Germline CDR1 reads LNHDA; CDR2 reads SQIVND (reference sequence). CDR3 size: 13 residues. Trimming pared 3 bases from V and 6 bases from J, leaving 9 bases between. CDR3 region: CASSIRDTNEQFF. The CDR3 DNA reads as TGTGCCAGTAGTATCCGGGACACCAATGAGCAGTTCTTC.

The CDR3 region is CASSPGTGYQTQYF. The CDR3 bases are TGCGCCAGCAGCCCGGGGACAGGGTATCAGACCCAGTACTTC. The chain is built from TRBV5-1 and TRBJ2-5, with 9 bases matching TRBD1. Germline V CDR1 and CDR2: SGHRS, YFSETQ. The CDR3 length is 14 residues. The V gene end was trimmed by 4 bases and the J gene end by 6 bases; junction bases not matched to a gene: 7.

This chain connects TRBV6-1 to TRBJ2-7, with a possible D match to TRBD2 (6 bases). This CDR3 spans 13 amino acids. Trimming stripped 11 bases from V and 3 bases from J, with 17 bases between. Per the germline V gene, CDR1 is MNHNS and CDR2 is SASEGT. In nucleotides, the CDR3 is TGTGCCCTCAGCGGAGGGTTGGGCTACGAGCAGTACTTC. Protein: CALSGGLGYEQYF.